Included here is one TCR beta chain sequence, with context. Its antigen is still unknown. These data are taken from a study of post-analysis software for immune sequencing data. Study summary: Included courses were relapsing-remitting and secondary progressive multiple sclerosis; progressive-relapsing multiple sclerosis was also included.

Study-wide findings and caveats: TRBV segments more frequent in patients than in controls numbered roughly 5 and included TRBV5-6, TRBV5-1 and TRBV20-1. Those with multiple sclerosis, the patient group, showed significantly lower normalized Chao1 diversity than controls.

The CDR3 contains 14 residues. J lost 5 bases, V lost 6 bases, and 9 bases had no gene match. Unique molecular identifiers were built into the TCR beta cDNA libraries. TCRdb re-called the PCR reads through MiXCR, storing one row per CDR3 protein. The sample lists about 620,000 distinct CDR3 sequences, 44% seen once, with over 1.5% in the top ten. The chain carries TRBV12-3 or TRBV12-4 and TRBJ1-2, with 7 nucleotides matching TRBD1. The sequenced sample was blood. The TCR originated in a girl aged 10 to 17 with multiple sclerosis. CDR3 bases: TGTGCCAGCAGCCCTCGGTCGGGACAGTATGGCTACACCTTC. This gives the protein CASSPRSGQYGYTF.